The T cell receptor beta chain described here comes from a study of cytotoxic CD8 clonotypes in ibrutinib-treated CLL. Concerning this clone: Its antigen is not identified.

Profiling relied on immunoSEQ multiplex PCR, and the TCRdb table lists in-frame clones only, not all of them. The sample consists of fewer than 90,000 clones, approximately 70% of them appearing once. The CDR3 is 13 residues long. Germline V gives CDR1 WNHNN, CDR2 SYGVQD (reference sequence). V dropped 6 bases and J dropped 6; count of bases not matched to a gene: 4. Study-wide results and caveats: At ibrutinib response, clonality increased, and at progression it declined back toward baseline.

The sample here was PBMCs, taken after 12 months of ibrutinib treatment. The V and J genes are TRBV10-1 and TRBJ1-1; the match to TRBD1 covers 10 bases. This TCR derives from a human donor with chronic lymphocytic leukemia. The DNA of the CDR3 is TGCGCCAGCAGCCGGACAGGGGGGCCTGAAGCTTTCTTT. Its translation: CASSRTGGPEAFF.